This TCR beta chain was observed in a study of blood T cell repertoires in COVID-19. Study-level background: Nucleic acid was either cDNA or gDNA, and it came from T cells, B-cell-depleted T cells, or PBMCs.

Per the study methods: The assay estimated nucleated cells by amplifying reference gene primers. The protocol was immunoSEQ multiplex PCR, while the TCRdb copy is restricted to in-frame clones and leaves out a portion. V and J calls and clone size are as listed in that table; D and trimming were resolved from the DNA. The repertoire holds around 260,000 clones, with roughly 80% as singletons. The CDR3 covers 15 residues. Trimming removed 4 bases from V and 6 bases from J; junction bases left unmatched: 10. The gene calls are TRBV5-3 and TRBJ2-1; TRBD2 aligns across 7 bases. TRBV5-3 has ORF status, its function being uncertain. This sequence was found in a man between 25 and 39 years old with acute COVID-19. The sequencing input was PBMCs or T cells enriched from blood (not recorded which). Written as DNA, the CDR3 is TGTGCCAGAAGCCCAAGGCGGGAGTCTGGCAATGAGCAGTTCTTC. It is translated as CARSPRRESGNEQFF.